This T cell receptor beta chain was retrieved from a study of blood T cell repertoires in COVID-19. About the study: Sites in the United States, Italy and Spain provided acute and convalescent COVID-19 samples. Nucleic acid was either cDNA or gDNA, and it came from T cells, B-cell-depleted T cells, or PBMCs.

Germline CDR1 reads SGHTA; CDR2 reads FQGNSA. V was pared by 0 bases and J by 7 bases, with 9 bases between. The CDR3 loop spans 14 amino acids. In the original processing: Estimation of nucleated cell counts was performed using reference gene primer amplification. Only in-frame clones appear in the TCRdb table, and some are missing; sequencing was by immunoSEQ multiplex PCR. V, J and clone size were drawn from that table, and D and trimming were deduced from the DNA. The repertoire holds 140,000 or so clones, with around three quarters as singletons. This clone turned up a few times. The chain uses TRBV7-2 and TRBJ2-2; D is ambiguous. The sequencing input was peripheral blood. This clonotype was sampled from a man in his fifties or sixties with active or convalescent COVID-19. For the CDR3, the DNA is TGTGCCAGCAGCTTAGCCCTCCTCGGCGGGGAGCTGTTTTTT. This codes for CASSLALLGGELFF.